The T cell receptor beta chain under discussion was sequenced for a study of OX40 agonist ivuxolimab in advanced cancers. Sequencing was performed with immunoSEQ multiplex PCR; in TCRdb, only in-frame clones are kept and a portion is missing. This sample has about 70,000 clones, with more than 75% found just once. Germline CDR1 is PRHDT and CDR2 is FYEKMQ (reference sequence). The CDR3 sequence is 14 residues long. With 3 bases clipped from V and 1 base from J, the junction kept 2 bases outside the gene matches. The source of this sequence is an adult with an advanced solid tumor such as melanoma, head and neck, liver or kidney cancer. The sample was CD4+ or CD8+ T cells sorted from blood, taken in a trial of the OX40 agonist ivuxolimab. The chain carries TRBV13 and TRBJ2-7, with TRBD2 matching over 8 bases. In nucleotides, the CDR3 is TGTGCCAGCAGCTTCGGGACTAGATCCTACGAGCAGTACTTC. Translation: CASSFGTRSYEQYF.